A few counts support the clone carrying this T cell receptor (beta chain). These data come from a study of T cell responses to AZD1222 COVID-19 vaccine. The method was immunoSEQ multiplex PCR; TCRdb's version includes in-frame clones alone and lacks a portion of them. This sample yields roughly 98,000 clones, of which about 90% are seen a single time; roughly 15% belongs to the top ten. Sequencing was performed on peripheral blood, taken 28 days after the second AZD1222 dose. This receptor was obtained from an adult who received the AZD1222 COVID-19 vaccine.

The DNA of the CDR3 is TGTGCCAGCAGCTTAGACGGGACAGGCACTGAGCAGTTCTTC. Its protein is CASSLDGTGTEQFF. The chain combines TRBV11-3 with TRBJ2-1; 8 bases map to TRBD1. This CDR3 region has 14 residues. Trimming removed 0 bases from V and 9 bases from J; junction bases left unmatched: 4. From germline, CDR1 is SGHNT and CDR2 YENEEA.